One and the same sample provided the 17 T cell receptor beta chains below, sequenced in a study of OX40 agonist ivuxolimab in advanced cancers. Using immunoSEQ multiplex PCR, the repertoire was profiled, and TCRdb retains in-frame clones only, with some absent. In the table there are roughly 76,000 clones, roughly nine tenths of which are singletons. Sequencing was performed on CD4+ or CD8+ T cells sorted from blood, taken in a trial of the OX40 agonist ivuxolimab. These receptors all stem from an adult with an advanced solid tumor such as melanoma, head and neck, liver or kidney cancer.

The chain carries TRBV5-6 and TRBJ2-3; D is perhaps TRBD1 or TRBD2 (6 bases each). The V gene's germline CDR1 is SGHDT and CDR2 YYEEEE. This CDR3 region has 12 residues. The ends were cut back, 4 bases at V and 7 bases at J, with 10 bases in the middle. The CDR3 DNA reads TGTGCCAGCAGCCCGGGGGCGAATACGCAGTATTTT. It translates to CASSPGANTQYF.

This clone was seen more than once but under ten times. The rearrangement joins TRBV7-9 to TRBJ2-2; TRBD1 matches 9 bases. The CDR3 totals 17 residues. Germline assignment: CDR1 SEHNR and CDR2 FQNEAQ (reference sequence). V lost 2 bases and J lost 5; bases outside the gene matches: 9. The CDR3, as DNA: TGTGCCAGCAGCTTACCCGCGGACAGGGGTGCAACCGGGGAGCTGTTTTTT. Translation: CASSLPADRGATGELFF. Combining the CDR3 with reference TRBV7-9 and TRBJ2-2 gives the whole variable domain DTGVSQNPRHKITKRGQNVTFRCDPISEHNRLYWYRQTLGQGPEFLTYFQNEAQLEKSRLLSDRFSAERPKGSFSTLEIQRTEQGDSAMYLCASSLPADRGATGELFFGEGSRLTVL.

The genes are TRBV6-5 and TRBJ2-7; 11 bases align to TRBD2. The CDR3 runs 16 residues. Germline trimming cut 2 bases from V and 3 bases from J; bases unmatched to any gene: 6. Germline CDR1 reads MNHEY; CDR2 reads SVGAGI. The CDR3 loop is CASSYASGGPLYEQYF. The CDR3 region has the DNA TGTGCCAGCAGTTACGCTAGCGGGGGGCCCCTCTACGAGCAGTACTTC.

V usage is TRBV10-3 and J usage is TRBJ1-1; D might be TRBD1 (5 bases). The CDR3 is 15 amino acids. Germline CDR1 ENHRY, CDR2 SYGVKD. V shed 3 bases and J shed 7 bases, with 18 bases lying between them. CDR3 DNA: TGTGCCATCAGTGACTCGGAGGGACTGAATCTTGAAGCTTTCTTT. Encoded protein: CAISDSEGLNLEAFF.

This chain joins TRBV6-5 and TRBJ1-1; D is unclear. Germline CDR1 reads MNHEY; CDR2 reads SVGAGI. Trimming pared 2 bases from V and 1 base from J, leaving 5 bases between. CDR3 size: 13 residues. This CDR3 is CASSYLGNTEAFF. The DNA for the CDR3 is TGTGCCAGCAGTTACCTGGGGAACACTGAAGCTTTCTTT.

V is TRBV5-1 and J is TRBJ2-2; 8 bases line up with TRBD1. V shed 4 bases, J shed 6 bases, and the junction held 5 bases outside the gene matches. The V gene's germline CDR1 is SGHRS and CDR2 YFSETQ. This CDR3 comprises 14 residues. This CDR3 is CASSVQGESGELFF. CDR3 bases: TGCGCCAGCAGCGTACAGGGGGAATCCGGGGAGCTGTTTTTT.

The chain uses TRBV7-9 and TRBJ2-1; a weak D match, TRBD1 (6 bases). The germline V gene encodes CDR1 SEHNR and CDR2 FQNEAQ (reference sequence). Trimming cost V 7 bases and J 7 bases, with 14 bases left between them. The CDR3 has 13 residues. In DNA form, the CDR3 reads TGTGCCAGCATCGGGAAAGGGGGAAATGAGCAGTTCTTC. It is translated as CASIGKGGNEQFF.

This chain links TRBV4-1 with TRBJ1-2; 9 positions match TRBD1. The CDR3 spans 20 residues. The V and J ends lost 2 bases and 4 bases, in that order; junction bases with no gene match: 20. Germline assignment: CDR1 MGHRA and CDR2 YSYEKL. Here the CDR3 reads CASSQTASGGQGMSGYGYTF. CDR3 coding DNA: TGCGCCAGCAGCCAAACCGCCTCGGGGGGACAGGGTATGAGCGGCTATGGCTACACCTTC.

V and J are TRBV7-9 and TRBJ2-1, with 15 bases matching TRBD2. CDR3 length: 18 amino acids. After removal of 5 bases from V and 2 bases from J, the junction contained 7 bases not matched to a gene. Germline CDR1 and CDR2: SEHNR and FQNEAQ (reference sequence). CDR3 region: CASSPGTSGGPAYNEQFF. CDR3 in DNA: TGTGCCAGCAGCCCAGGGACTAGCGGGGGGCCGGCCTACAATGAGCAGTTCTTC. Based on the CDR3 plus reference TRBV7-9 and TRBJ2-1, the full variable domain is DTGVSQNPRHKITKRGQNVTFRCDPISEHNRLYWYRQTLGQGPEFLTYFQNEAQLEKSRLLSDRFSAERPKGSFSTLEIQRTEQGDSAMYLCASSPGTSGGPAYNEQFFGPGTRLTVL.

The chain carries TRBV13 and TRBJ2-7; weak D call: TRBD2 (6 bases). Germline CDR1 reads PRHDT; CDR2 reads FYEKMQ (reference sequence). Trimming removed 5 bases at V and 6 bases at J, with 20 bases between. The CDR3 runs to 15 residues. The CDR3 DNA sequence: TGTGCCAGCAGCCACAGCCTGGAGGGTATGGGCGAGCAGTACTTC. This encodes CASSHSLEGMGEQYF.

DNA for the CDR3: TGTGCCAGCAGCTTAGTTCCCGAGGGAAATACTGGAAACACCATATATTTT. This sequence encodes CASSLVPEGNTGNTIYF. This chain connects TRBV7-8 to TRBJ1-3, with D unclear. Per germline, CDR1 SGHVS and CDR2 FQNEAQ. The length of the CDR3 is 17 residues. V lost 1 base to trimming and J lost 2 bases, with 15 bases between them.

This chain uses TRBV10-3 with TRBJ2-2; D gene ambiguous. V lost 5 bases and J lost 1, with 5 bases in between. From germline, CDR1 is ENHRY and CDR2 SYGVKD. The CDR3 consists of 13 residues. The CDR3 reads CAISIQNTGELFF. The CDR3 DNA follows: TGTGCCATCAGTATACAGAACACCGGGGAGCTGTTTTTT.

V usage is TRBV7-9 and J usage is TRBJ2-7; perhaps TRBD1 as D (6 bases). The length of the CDR3 is 15 residues. Per the germline V gene, CDR1 is SEHNR and CDR2 is FQNEAQ (reference sequence). The ends were cut back, 7 bases at V and 4 bases at J, with 20 bases in the middle. The CDR3 coding sequence is TGTGCCAGCATTTCCCAAACGGGACATGAGTACGAGCAGTACTTC. This translates into CASISQTGHEYEQYF.

This clone was observed a single time. The gene calls are TRBV7-6 and TRBJ2-5, with TRBD2 identical over 11 bases. Trimming cost V 8 bases and J 4 bases; bases outside gene matches: 12. Germline CDR1 SGHVS, CDR2 FNYEAQ. The CDR3 extends over 16 amino acids. DNA for the CDR3: TGTGCCAGCTCAAATAGCGGGGGGGCCGCTGGAGAGACCCAGTACTTC. The encoded protein is CASSNSGGAAGETQYF.

The table lists this clone with a count of one. The rearrangement links TRBV9 to TRBJ2-3; D might be TRBD1 (6 bases). Trimming removed 4 bases from V and 4 bases from J, with 13 bases in between. Per the germline V gene, CDR1 is SGDLS and CDR2 is YYNGEE. CDR3 length equals 14 residues. CDR3 in amino acids: CASSSSDSADTQYF. The CDR3 nucleotides are TGTGCCAGCAGCTCATCGGACAGTGCAGATACGCAGTATTTT.

This clone was counted a single time. This sequence joins TRBV5-6 and TRBJ2-7, with 7 nucleotides matching TRBD1. This CDR3 contains 15 residues. Germline V lookup: CDR1 SGHDT, CDR2 YYEEEE. V shed 0 bases and J 6 bases; nucleotides not matched to a gene: 9. CDR3 nucleotides: TGTGCCAGCAGCTTGGGCGCAGACAGGGAAGGCGAGCAGTACTTC. Protein: CASSLGADREGEQYF. The variable domain in full, with the rest retrieved from reference TRBV5-6 and TRBJ2-7, is DAGVTQSPTHLIKTRGQQVTLRCSPKSGHDTVSWYQQALGQGPQFIFQYYEEEERQRGNFPDRFSGHQFPNYSSELNVNALLLGDSALYLCASSLGADREGEQYFGPGTRLTVT.

The rearrangement joins TRBV28 to TRBJ1-2; 8 nucleotides agree with TRBD1. V shed 5 bases, J shed 2 bases, and the junction held 13 bases outside the gene matches. This CDR3 contains 17 residues. Germline CDR1 MDHEN, CDR2 SYDVKM. CDR3 protein: CASSRGTGMSSNYGYTF. CDR3 nucleotides: TGTGCCAGCAGTCGCGGGACAGGAATGTCTTCCAACTATGGCTACACCTTC.